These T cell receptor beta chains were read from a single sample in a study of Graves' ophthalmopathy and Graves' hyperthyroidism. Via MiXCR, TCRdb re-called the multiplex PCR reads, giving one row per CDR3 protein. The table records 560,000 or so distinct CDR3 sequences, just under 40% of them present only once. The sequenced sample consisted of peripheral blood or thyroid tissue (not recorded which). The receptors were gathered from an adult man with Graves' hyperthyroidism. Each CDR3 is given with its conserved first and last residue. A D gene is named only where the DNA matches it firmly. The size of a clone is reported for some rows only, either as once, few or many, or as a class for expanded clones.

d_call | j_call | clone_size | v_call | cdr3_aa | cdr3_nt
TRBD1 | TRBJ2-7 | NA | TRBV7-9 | CASSFRDRGERYF | TGTGCCAGCAGCTTCCGGGACAGGGGGGAACGGTACTTC
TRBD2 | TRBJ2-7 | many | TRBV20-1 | CSATSLAGSSYEQYF | TGCAGTGCTACCTCCCTAGCGGGGAGCTCCTACGAGCAGTACTTC
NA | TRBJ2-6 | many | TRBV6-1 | CASSENGAGANVLTF | TGTGCCAGCAGTGAAAACGGGGCTGGGGCCAACGTCCTGACTTTC
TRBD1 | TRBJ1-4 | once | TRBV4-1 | CARSQVPWDRGTFEKLFF | TGCGCCAGAAGCCAAGTTCCGTGGGACAGGGGGACCTTCGAAAAACTGTTTTTT
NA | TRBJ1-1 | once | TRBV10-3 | CAISDRDAPGAFF | TGTGCCATCAGTGACCGGGACGCCCCAGGCGCTTTCTTT
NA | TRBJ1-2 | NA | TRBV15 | CATSRTPGAEGVGYTF | TGTGCCACCAGCAGAACCCCCGGGGCTGAGGGAGTGGGCTACACCTTC
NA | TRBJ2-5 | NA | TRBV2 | CASSVRDGQETQYF | TGTGCCAGCAGCGTCCGGGACGGCCAAGAGACCCAGTACTTC
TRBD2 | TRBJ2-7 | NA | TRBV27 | CASSPLRGSGGYEQYF | TGTGCCAGCAGTCCCCTCCGTGGTAGCGGGGGTTACGAGCAGTACTTC
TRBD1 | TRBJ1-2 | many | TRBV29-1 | CSVADGTGERGYTF | TGCAGCGTTGCCGATGGGACAGGGGAAAGGGGCTACACCTTC
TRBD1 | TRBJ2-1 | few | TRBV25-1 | CASRTGGRNEQFF | TGTGCCAGCAGGACAGGGGGTCGGAATGAGCAGTTCTTC